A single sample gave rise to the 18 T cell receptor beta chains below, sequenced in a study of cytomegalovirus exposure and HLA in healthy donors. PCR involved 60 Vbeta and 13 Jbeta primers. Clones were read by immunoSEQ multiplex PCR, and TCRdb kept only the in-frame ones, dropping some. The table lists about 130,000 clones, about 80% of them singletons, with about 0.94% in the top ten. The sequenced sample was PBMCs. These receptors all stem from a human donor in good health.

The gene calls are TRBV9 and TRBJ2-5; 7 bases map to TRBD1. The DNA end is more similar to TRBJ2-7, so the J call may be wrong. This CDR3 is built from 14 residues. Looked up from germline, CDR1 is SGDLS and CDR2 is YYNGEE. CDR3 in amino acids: CASSSQGIGYEQYF. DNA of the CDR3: TGTGCCAGCAGCTCACAGGGGATCGGTTACGAGCAGTACTTC.

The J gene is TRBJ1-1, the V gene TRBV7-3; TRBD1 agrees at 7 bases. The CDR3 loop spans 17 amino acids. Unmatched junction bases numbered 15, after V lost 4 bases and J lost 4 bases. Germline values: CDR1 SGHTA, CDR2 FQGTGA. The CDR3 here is CASSSSPTGRSITEAFF. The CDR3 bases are TGTGCCAGCAGCTCCTCACCGACAGGGAGGAGTATCACTGAAGCTTTCTTT.

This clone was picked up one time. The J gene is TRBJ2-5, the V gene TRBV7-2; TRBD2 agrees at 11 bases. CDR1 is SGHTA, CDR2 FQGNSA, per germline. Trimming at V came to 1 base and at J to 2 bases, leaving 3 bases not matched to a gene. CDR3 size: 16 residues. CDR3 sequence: CASSLGGLAEQETQYF. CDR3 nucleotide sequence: TGTGCCAGCAGCTTAGGGGGACTAGCGGAACAAGAGACCCAGTACTTC.

DNA of the CDR3: TGTGCCAGCAGCATAAGACAGGGGGCCCGAGATACGCAGTATTTT. Encoded protein: CASSIRQGARDTQYF. The chain has TRBV9 and TRBJ2-3; TRBD1 agrees at 10 bases. The CDR3 consists of 15 residues. The germline V gene has CDR1 SGDLS and CDR2 YYNGEE. Unmatched junction bases numbered 7, after V lost 4 bases and J lost 5 bases.

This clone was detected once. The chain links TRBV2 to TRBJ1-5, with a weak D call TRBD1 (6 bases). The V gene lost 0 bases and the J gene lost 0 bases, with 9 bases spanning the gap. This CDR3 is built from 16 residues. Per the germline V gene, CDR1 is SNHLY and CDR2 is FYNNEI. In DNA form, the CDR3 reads TGTGCCAGCAGTGAAGCGGGACAAACTAGCAATCAGCCCCAGCATTTT. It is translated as CASSEAGQTSNQPQHF.

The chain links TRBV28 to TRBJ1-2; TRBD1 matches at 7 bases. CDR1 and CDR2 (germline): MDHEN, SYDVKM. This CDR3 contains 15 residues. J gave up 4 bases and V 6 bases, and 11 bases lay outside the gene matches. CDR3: CASSPETGVGYGYTF. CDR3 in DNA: TGTGCCAGCAGCCCCGAAACAGGGGTGGGCTATGGCTACACCTTC.

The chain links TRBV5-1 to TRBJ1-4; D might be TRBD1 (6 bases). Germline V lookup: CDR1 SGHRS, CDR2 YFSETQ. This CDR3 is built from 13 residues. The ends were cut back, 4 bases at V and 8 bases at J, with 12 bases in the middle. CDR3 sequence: CASSLQGEEKLFF. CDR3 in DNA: TGCGCCAGCAGCCTACAGGGCGAGGAAAAACTGTTTTTT.

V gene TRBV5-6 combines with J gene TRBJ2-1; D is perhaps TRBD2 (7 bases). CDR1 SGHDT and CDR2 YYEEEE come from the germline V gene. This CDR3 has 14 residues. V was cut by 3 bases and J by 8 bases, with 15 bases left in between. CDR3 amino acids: CASSWGGGVDEQFF. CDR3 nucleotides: TGTGCCAGCAGCTGGGGAGGGGGGGTGGATGAGCAGTTCTTC.

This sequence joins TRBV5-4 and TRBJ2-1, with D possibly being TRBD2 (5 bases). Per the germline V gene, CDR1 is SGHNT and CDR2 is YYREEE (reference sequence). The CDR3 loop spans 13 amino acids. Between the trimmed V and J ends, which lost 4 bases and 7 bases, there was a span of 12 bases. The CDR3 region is CASSQFLANEQFF. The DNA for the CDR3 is TGTGCCAGCAGCCAATTCCTAGCAAATGAGCAGTTCTTC.

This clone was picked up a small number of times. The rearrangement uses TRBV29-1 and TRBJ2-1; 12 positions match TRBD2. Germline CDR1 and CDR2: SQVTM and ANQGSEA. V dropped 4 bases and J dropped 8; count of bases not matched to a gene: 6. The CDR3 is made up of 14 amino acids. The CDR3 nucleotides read TGCAGCGTTGCAGGACTAGCGGGGTACGATGAGCAGTTCTTC. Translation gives CSVAGLAGYDEQFF.

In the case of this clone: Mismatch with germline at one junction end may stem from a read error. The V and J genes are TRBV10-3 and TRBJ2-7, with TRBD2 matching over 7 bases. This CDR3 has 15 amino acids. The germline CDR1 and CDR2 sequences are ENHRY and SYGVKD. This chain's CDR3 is CASSYDSGGTYEQYF. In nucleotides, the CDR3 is TGTGCCAGCAGTTACGATTCGGGGGGAACCTACGAGCAGTACTTC.

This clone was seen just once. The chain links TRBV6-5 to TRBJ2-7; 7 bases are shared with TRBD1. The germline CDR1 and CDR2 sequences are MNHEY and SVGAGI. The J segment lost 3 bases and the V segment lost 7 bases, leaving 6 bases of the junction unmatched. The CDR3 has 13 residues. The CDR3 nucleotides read TGTGCCAGCAACCTCGACAGGGACTACGAGCAGTACTTC. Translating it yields CASNLDRDYEQYF.

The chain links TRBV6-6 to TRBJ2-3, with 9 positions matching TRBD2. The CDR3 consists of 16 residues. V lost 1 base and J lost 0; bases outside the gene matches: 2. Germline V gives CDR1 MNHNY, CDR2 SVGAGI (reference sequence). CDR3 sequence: CASSYLAGASTDTQYF. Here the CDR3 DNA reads TGTGCCAGCAGTTACTTAGCGGGGGCTAGCACAGATACGCAGTATTTT.

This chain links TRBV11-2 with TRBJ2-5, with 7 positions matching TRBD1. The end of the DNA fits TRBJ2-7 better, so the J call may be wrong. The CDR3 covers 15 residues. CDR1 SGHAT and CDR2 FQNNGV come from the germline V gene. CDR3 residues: CASSLGTGPTYEQYF. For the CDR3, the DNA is TGTGCCAGCAGCTTAGGGACAGGACCCACCTACGAGCAGTACTTC.

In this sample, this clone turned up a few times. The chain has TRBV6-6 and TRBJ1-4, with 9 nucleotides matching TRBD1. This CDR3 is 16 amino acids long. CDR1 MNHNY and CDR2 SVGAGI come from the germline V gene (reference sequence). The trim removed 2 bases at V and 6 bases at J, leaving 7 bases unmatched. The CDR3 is CASSYPQQGADEKLFF. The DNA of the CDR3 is TGTGCCAGCAGTTACCCTCAACAGGGGGCGGATGAAAAACTGTTTTTT.

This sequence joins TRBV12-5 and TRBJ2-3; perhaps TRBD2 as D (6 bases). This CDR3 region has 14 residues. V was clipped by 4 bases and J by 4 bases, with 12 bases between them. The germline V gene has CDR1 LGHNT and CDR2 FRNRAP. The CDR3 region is CASGSLASPDTQYF. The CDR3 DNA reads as TGTGCTAGTGGTTCGCTAGCGAGCCCAGATACGCAGTATTTT.

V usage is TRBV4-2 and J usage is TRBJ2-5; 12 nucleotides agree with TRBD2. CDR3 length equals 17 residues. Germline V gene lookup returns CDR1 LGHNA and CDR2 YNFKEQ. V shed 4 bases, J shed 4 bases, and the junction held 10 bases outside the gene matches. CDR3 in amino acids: CASSPGSSGGARETQYF. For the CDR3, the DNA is TGTGCCAGCAGCCCTGGTTCTAGCGGGGGGGCTCGAGAGACCCAGTACTTC.

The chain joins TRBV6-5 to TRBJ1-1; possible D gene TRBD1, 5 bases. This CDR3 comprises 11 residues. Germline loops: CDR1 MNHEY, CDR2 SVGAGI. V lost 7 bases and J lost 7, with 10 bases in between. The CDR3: CASNQGGEAFF. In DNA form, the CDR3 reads TGTGCCAGCAATCAGGGCGGTGAAGCTTTCTTT.